This T cell receptor beta chain was recorded in a study of T cells after yellow fever vaccination. The wider study: It was SMART-Seq v4 Ultra Low Input that prepared the fractions with low cell numbers.

TCRdb reanalysed the 5' RACE reads using MiXCR and keeps one entry per CDR3 protein. Seen here are nearly 550,000 distinct CDR3 sequences, under 25% observed once, and the top ten hold 13% to 15%. Findings and caveats of the study: The booster response re-showed most primary clones: around 97% CD4, more than 80% CD8. Overlap between CD4 and CD8 compartments was detected for a small share of clonotypes.

As for this clonotype: Its antigen is not known.

Germline values: CDR1 DFQATT, CDR2 SNEGSKA (reference sequence). The V segment lost 6 bases and the J segment 2 bases; nucleotides outside the gene matches: 9. The CDR3 runs to 14 residues. The chain has TRBV20-1 and TRBJ2-5; 7 positions match TRBD2. This specimen consisted of PBMCs, obtained 15 days after the yellow fever booster vaccination. This receptor was identified in a man younger than 40 who received the YFV17D yellow fever vaccine. CDR3: CSAGLQGGQETQYF. In DNA, the CDR3 is TGCAGTGCCGGATTGCAGGGAGGGCAAGAGACCCAGTACTTC.